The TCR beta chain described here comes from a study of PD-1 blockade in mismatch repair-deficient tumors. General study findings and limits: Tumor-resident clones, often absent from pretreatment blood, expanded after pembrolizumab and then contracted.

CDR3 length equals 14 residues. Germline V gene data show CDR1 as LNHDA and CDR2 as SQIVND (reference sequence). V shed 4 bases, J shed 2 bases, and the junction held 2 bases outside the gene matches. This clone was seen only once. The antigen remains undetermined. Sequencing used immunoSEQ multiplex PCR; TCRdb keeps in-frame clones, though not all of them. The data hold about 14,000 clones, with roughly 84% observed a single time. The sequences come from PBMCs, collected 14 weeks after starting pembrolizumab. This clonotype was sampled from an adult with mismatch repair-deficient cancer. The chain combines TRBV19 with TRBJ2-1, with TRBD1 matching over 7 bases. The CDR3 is CASSRDSPYNEQFF. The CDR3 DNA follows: TGTGCCAGTAGTAGGGACAGCCCCTACAATGAGCAGTTCTTC.